The clone carrying this TCR beta chain has ten or more counts. The source of the sample is a study of spatial heterogeneity in lung cancer. One entry per CDR3 protein results from TCRdb running MiXCR on the 5' RACE reads. Counted here are 50,000 or so distinct CDR3 sequences, 12% occurring once; the ten biggest clones make up roughly 32%. Germline CDR1 SGHRS, CDR2 YFSETQ. The CDR3 totals 14 residues. V was clipped by 9 bases and J by 3 bases; unmatched bases: 10. Sample time point: blood at routine non-recurrence follow-up after resection. The V and J genes are TRBV5-1 and TRBJ1-1; 8 bases map to TRBD1. The sequence was collected from a male donor with early-stage non-small cell lung cancer. The sequenced sample was PBMCs, obtained at follow-up. The CDR3 protein is CATSQGAGDTEAFF. Written as DNA, the CDR3 is TGCGCCACATCCCAGGGGGCGGGGGACACTGAAGCTTTCTTT.